The 13 T cell receptor beta chains reported below all come from one sample, sequenced in a study of blood T cell repertoires in COVID-19. Data came from immunoSEQ multiplex PCR; TCRdb stores just in-frame clones and leaves some out. The table includes roughly 140,000 clones, roughly 79% detected once. The specimen sequenced was peripheral blood. These receptors were taken from a human donor with acute or convalescent COVID-19. The donor label of this sample is uncertain.

The chain combines TRBV4-1 with TRBJ1-1, with D unresolved. Per germline, CDR1 MGHRA and CDR2 YSYEKL. The CDR3 runs 18 residues. V dropped 2 bases and J dropped 1 base, with 20 bases sitting between them. The DNA of the CDR3 is TGCGCCAGCAGCCAACATACTACCTTGACGGCCGGGAACACTGAAGCTTTCTTT. This translates into CASSQHTTLTAGNTEAFF.

In this sample, this clone turned up a few times. The chain uses TRBV5-1 and TRBJ1-1; D unresolved. The CDR3 totals 14 residues. Germline CDR1 SGHRS, CDR2 YFSETQ. V lost 0 bases to trimming and J lost 4 bases, with 10 bases between them. The CDR3: CASSLGGGGTEAFF. The CDR3 nucleotides read TGCGCCAGCAGCTTGGGGGGAGGTGGCACTGAAGCTTTCTTT.

V and J are TRBV9 and TRBJ1-3; D ambiguous. Deletions cut 0 bases from V and 0 bases from J, with 7 bases between. The germline V gene encodes CDR1 SGDLS and CDR2 YYNGEE. The CDR3 runs 15 residues. In DNA form, the CDR3 reads TGTGCCAGCAGCGTAGTTGGGAGCTCTGGAAACACCATATATTTT. Translated: CASSVVGSSGNTIYF.

The V and J genes are TRBV30 and TRBJ2-3; 7 bases fit TRBD1. The CDR3 runs 13 residues. V lost 4 bases, J lost 3 bases, and 4 bases stayed unmatched. Per germline, CDR1 GTSNPN and CDR2 SVGIG (reference sequence). CDR3 sequence (DNA): TGTGCCTGGACCGGGACAGCGACAGATACGCAGTATTTT. This codes for CAWTGTATDTQYF.

The CDR3 here is CASSSGVGFNSPLHF. CDR3 coding DNA: TGTGCCAGCAGCTCGGGGGTCGGGTTTAATTCACCCCTCCACTTT. The gene calls are TRBV5-6 and TRBJ1-6; tentative D call: TRBD1 (5 bases). Deletions cut 3 bases from V and 6 bases from J, with 13 bases between. Germline CDR1 SGHDT, CDR2 YYEEEE. The CDR3 totals 15 residues.

This chain uses TRBV5-1 with TRBJ2-4; D is perhaps TRBD2 (6 bases). V lost 4 bases and J lost 4, with 12 bases in between. In germline, CDR1 is SGHRS, CDR2 YFSETQ. CDR3 length: 14 amino acids. CDR3: CASSPGDEKNIQYF. CDR3 sequence (DNA): TGCGCCAGCAGCCCGGGGGACGAAAAAAACATTCAGTACTTC.

The chain recombines TRBV3-1 (or the pseudogene TRBV3-2) with TRBJ1-2; perhaps TRBD1 as D (5 bases). CDR1 is LGHDT, CDR2 YNNKEL, per germline (reference sequence). The CDR3 covers 13 residues. V lost 6 bases and J lost 8, with 16 bases in between. CDR3 nucleotide sequence: TGTGCCAGCAGTCTGGGGGGACGGACGGGCTACACCTTC. Translating gives CASSLGGRTGYTF.

The CDR3 DNA reads as TGTGCCAGCAGCCCCCTCTCTGGGGCCACAGATACGCAGTATTTT. Encoded protein: CASSPLSGATDTQYF. The rearrangement uses TRBV11-2 and TRBJ2-3; a weak D match, TRBD1 (5 bases). CDR1 SGHAT and CDR2 FQNNGV come from the germline V gene. Between the trimmed V and J ends, which lost 5 bases and 2 bases, there was a span of 14 bases. The CDR3 totals 15 residues.

V gene TRBV4-1 combines with J gene TRBJ1-5; no definite D call. The germline V gene has CDR1 MGHRA and CDR2 YSYEKL. The V end lost 1 base, the J end lost 6 bases, and 7 bases lay between the germline ends. The length of the CDR3 is 13 residues. The CDR3 nucleotides are TGCGCCAGCAGCCAAGCAAGAGGTCAGCCCCAGCATTTT. As protein: CASSQARGQPQHF.

The gene calls are TRBV6-5 and TRBJ2-1, with 11 nucleotides matching TRBD2. V was clipped by 5 bases and J by 7 bases; unmatched bases: 4. This CDR3 is built from 14 residues. CDR1 and CDR2 (germline): MNHEY, SVGAGI. This CDR3 is CASSPGLADNEQFF. The CDR3 DNA sequence: TGTGCCAGCAGTCCGGGACTAGCGGATAATGAGCAGTTCTTC.

In its sample, this clone was seen once. CDR3 region: CAANRENYGYTF. The CDR3 bases are TGTGCCGCAAACAGGGAGAACTATGGCTACACCTTC. This rearrangement joins TRBV19 to TRBJ1-2; D might be TRBD1 (6 bases). Trimming cost V 11 bases and J 2 bases, with 12 bases left between them. The CDR3 contains 12 residues. Germline values: CDR1 LNHDA, CDR2 SQIVND (reference sequence). The full variable domain, in which reference TRBV19 and TRBJ1-2 provide the parts outside the CDR3, is DGGITQSPKYLFRKEGQNVTLSCEQNLNHDAMYWYRQDPGQGLRLIYYSQIVNDFQKGDIAEGYSVSREKKESFPLTVTSAQKNPTAFYLCAANRENYGYTFGSGTRLTVV.

This clone was recorded only once. V is TRBV6-6 and J is TRBJ1-5; D is unresolved. The CDR3 totals 12 residues. Trimming removed 3 bases at V and 11 bases at J, with 11 bases between. Germline-derived CDR1 and CDR2 are MNHNY and SVGAGI (reference sequence). This CDR3 reads CASSYDGSAQHF. Written as DNA, the CDR3 is TGTGCCAGCAGTTATGACGGGTCGGCCCAGCATTTT.

The chain is built from TRBV19 and TRBJ2-3; 8 bases fit TRBD1. The CDR3 runs to 15 residues. Trimming at V came to 3 bases and at J to 1 base, leaving 3 bases not matched to a gene. Germline V gene data show CDR1 as LNHDA and CDR2 as SQIVND (reference sequence). The CDR3 region is CASSILTGGTDTQYF. Here the CDR3 DNA reads TGTGCCAGTAGTATCTTGACAGGGGGCACAGATACGCAGTATTTT.